These T cell receptor beta chains were read from a single sample in a study of blood T cells in healthy people across ages. Each CDR3 protein is one row after TCRdb ran MiXCR on the 5' RACE reads. The top ten hold around a third of the sample, which has about 680,000 distinct CDR3 sequences, roughly 50% seen once. Sequenced: blood. These receptors were taken from a woman aged 55-69 years in good health. The CDR3 runs from the conserved cysteine through the conserved F or W. A D gene is named only where the DNA matches it firmly. Part of the rows lack a size; the others show once, few, many or a class for expanded clones.

cdr3_aa cdr3_nt d_call j_call v_call clone_size cdr3_length
CSARDQGNGETQYF TGCAGTGCTAGGGACCAGGGAAATGGGGAGACCCAGTACTTC NA TRBJ2-5 TRBV20-1 NA 14
CASSHRDGSGANVLTF TGTGCCAGCAGTCATAGGGATGGGTCTGGGGCCAACGTCCTGACTTTC NA TRBJ2-6 TRBV12-3/TRBV12-4 once 16
CATSGQPRSYNEQFF TGTGCCACCAGCGGACAGCCCCGCTCCTACAATGAGCAGTTCTTC NA TRBJ2-1 TRBV15 NA 15
CASSRTDLYEQYF TGTGCCAGCAGCCGGACAGATCTCTACGAGCAGTACTTC NA TRBJ2-7 TRBV7-6 few 13
CASNSGEGYEQYF TGTGCCAGCAACTCGGGAGAGGGCTACGAGCAGTACTTC NA TRBJ2-7 TRBV6-5 NA 13
CASSLDHSSQPQHF TGCGCCAGCAGCTTGGACCATAGTTCTCAGCCCCAGCATTTT NA TRBJ1-5 TRBV5-1 NA 14
CASSDGGKQYF TGTGCCAGCAGTGATGGAGGAAAGCAGTACTTC NA TRBJ2-5 TRBV2 NA 11
CASSQALWGAAFF TGTGCCAGCAGCCAAGCTCTCTGGGGGGCAGCTTTCTTT NA TRBJ1-1 TRBV3-1 NA 13
CSVPGTNVREQYF TGCAGCGTTCCCGGGACTAACGTGAGGGAGCAGTACTTC TRBD2 TRBJ2-5 TRBV29-1 few 13
CASSFGLAGELNEQYF TGTGCCAGCAGCTTCGGACTAGCGGGAGAATTAAACGAGCAGTACTTC TRBD2 TRBJ2-7 TRBV5-4 NA 16
CASRMHYGYTF TGTGCCAGCAGAATGCACTATGGCTACACCTTC NA TRBJ1-2 TRBV12-3/TRBV12-4 few 11
CAWKLAWRNTDTQYF TGTGCCTGGAAGTTGGCGTGGCGGAACACAGATACGCAGTATTTT NA TRBJ2-3 TRBV30 once 15
CASSYPLTGNKNIQYF TGTGCCAGCAGTTACCCATTGACAGGCAACAAAAACATTCAGTACTTC NA TRBJ2-4 TRBV6-2/TRBV6-3 few 16
CASSSTKLNIQYF TGTGCCAGCAGCTCGACTAAGTTAAACATTCAGTACTTC NA TRBJ2-4 TRBV7-2 once 13
CSVLMNTEAFF TGCAGCGTATTAATGAACACTGAAGCTTTCTTT NA TRBJ1-1 TRBV29-1 NA 11
CGAISGRSTDTQYF TGCGGTGCTATTAGCGGGAGGTCCACAGATACGCAGTATTTT TRBD2 TRBJ2-3 TRBV20-1 NA 14